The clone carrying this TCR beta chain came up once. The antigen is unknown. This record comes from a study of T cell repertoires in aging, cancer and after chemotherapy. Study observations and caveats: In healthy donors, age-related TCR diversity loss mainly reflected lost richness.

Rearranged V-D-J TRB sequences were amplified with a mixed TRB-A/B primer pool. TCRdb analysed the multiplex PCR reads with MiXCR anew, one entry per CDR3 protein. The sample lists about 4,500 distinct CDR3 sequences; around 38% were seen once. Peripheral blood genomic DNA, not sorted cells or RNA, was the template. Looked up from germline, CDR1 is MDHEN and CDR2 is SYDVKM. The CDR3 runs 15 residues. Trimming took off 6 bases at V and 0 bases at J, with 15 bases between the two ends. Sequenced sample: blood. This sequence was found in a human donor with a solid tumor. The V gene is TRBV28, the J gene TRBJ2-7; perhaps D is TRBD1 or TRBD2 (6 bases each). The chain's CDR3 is CASSWRGATSYEQYF. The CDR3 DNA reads TGTGCCAGCAGCTGGAGGGGGGCTACCTCCTACGAGCAGTACTTC.